The 4 T cell receptor beta chains given below trace back to one sample, sequenced in a study of T-cell memory formation after mild COVID-19. MiXCR, applied by TCRdb to the 5' RACE reads, yields one record per CDR3 protein. This sample has about 400,000 distinct CDR3 sequences; 13% to 15% occur once, and the top ten carry about 22%. Specimen: PBMCs or a T cell subset sorted from them (not recorded which). The origin of the receptors is a man between 18 and 29 years old who had mild COVID-19 (a few samples of this study predate the infection). Cell type and time point are not known.

This clonotype showed up just a few times. This chain links TRBV20-1 with TRBJ1-2, with D possibly TRBD1 on 5 matching bases. Germline CDR1 and CDR2: DFQATT and SNEGSKA (reference sequence). V dropped 6 bases and J dropped 4 bases, with 15 bases sitting between them. The CDR3 has 13 amino acids. CDR3 in DNA: TGCAGTGCCGGGACTCCGAATTTCTATGGCTACACCTTC. Amino acid sequence: CSAGTPNFYGYTF.

The chain employs TRBV9 and TRBJ2-1; 9 positions agree with TRBD2. The germline V gene encodes CDR1 SGDLS and CDR2 YYNGEE. Germline trimming cut 3 bases from V and 7 bases from J; bases unmatched to any gene: 11. The CDR3 extends over 16 amino acids. CDR3: CASSAPTSGPANEQFF. Written as DNA, the CDR3 is TGTGCCAGCAGCGCACCGACTAGCGGCCCTGCTAATGAGCAGTTCTTC. The full variable domain, in which reference TRBV9 and TRBJ2-1 provide the parts outside the CDR3, is DSGVTQTPKHLITATGQRVTLRCSPRSGDLSVYWYQQSLDQGLQFLIQYYNGEERAKGNILERFSAQQFPDLHSELNLSSLELGDSALYFCASSAPTSGPANEQFFGPGTRLTVL.

The V and J genes are TRBV14 and TRBJ2-1; D could derive from TRBD1 or TRBD2 (5 bases each). This CDR3 spans 14 amino acids. V was cut by 0 bases and J by 6 bases, with 9 bases left in between. Germline CDR1 reads SGHDN; CDR2 reads FVKESK. In DNA, the CDR3 is TGTGCCAGCAGCCAAGAGGGGCGGGTCAATGAGCAGTTCTTC. Translation: CASSQEGRVNEQFF.

In its sample, this clonotype was seen a few times. The genes are TRBV5-1 and TRBJ2-6; the D is unclear. Germline V gene lookup returns CDR1 SGHRS and CDR2 YFSETQ. The CDR3 sequence is 16 residues long. Between the trimmed V and J ends, which lost 0 bases and 2 bases, there was a span of 9 bases. The DNA for the CDR3 is TGCGCCAGCAGCTTGGATCAGGTGCCTGGGGCCAACGTCCTGACTTTC. Protein product: CASSLDQVPGANVLTF. Looking up the rest from reference TRBV5-1 and TRBJ2-6 gives the full variable domain: KAGVTQTPRYLIKTRGQQVTLSCSPISGHRSVSWYQQTPGQGLQFLFEYFSETQRNKGNFPGRFSGRQFSNSRSEMNVSTLELGDSALYLCASSLDQVPGANVLTFGAGSRLTVL.